This T cell receptor (beta chain) appears in the sequencing data of a study of T cells in localized non-small cell lung cancer. To note about this clone: Its antigen is not identified.

The CDR3 runs to 12 residues. V was pared by 4 bases and J by 10 bases, with 13 bases between. Germline V gene sequence: CDR1 SGHRS, CDR2 YFSETQ. Notes on the study in general: A raised T cell density in blood coincided with lengthier overall survival. In adjacent lung appeared a median approximately 61 of the top 100 tumor clones. Heterogeneity remains possible, as sequencing covered one tumor region only.

Measured with immunoSEQ multiplex PCR; TCRdb has only the in-frame clones, and not every one. The sample lists 24,000 or so clones, around 89% occurring once. The chain has TRBV5-1 and TRBJ2-3, with D possibly TRBD2 on 6 matching bases. The source is a woman aged 40-69 years with stage III lung adenocarcinoma. The material was peripheral blood mononuclear cells, obtained before any cancer treatment. The CDR3 protein is CASSDTSNSQYF. The CDR3 DNA reads TGCGCCAGCAGCGATACTAGCAATTCGCAGTATTTT.